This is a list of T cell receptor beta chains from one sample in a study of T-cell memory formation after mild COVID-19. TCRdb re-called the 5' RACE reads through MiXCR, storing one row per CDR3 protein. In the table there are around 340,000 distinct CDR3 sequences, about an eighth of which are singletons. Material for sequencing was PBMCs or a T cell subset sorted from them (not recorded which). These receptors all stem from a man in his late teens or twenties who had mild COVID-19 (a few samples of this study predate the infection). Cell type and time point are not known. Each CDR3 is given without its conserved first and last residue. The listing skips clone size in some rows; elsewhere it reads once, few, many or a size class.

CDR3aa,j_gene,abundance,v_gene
ASRFGVGARETQY,TRBJ2-5,many,TRBV6-5
ASSLLGQGISDEQF,TRBJ2-1,NA,TRBV27
SAGARVSTGELF,TRBJ2-2,NA,TRBV29-1
ASSLALGQGEGYT,TRBJ1-2,NA,TRBV5-1
ASSVSESNQPQH,TRBJ1-5,few,TRBV9
ASSPQQGRTGELF,TRBJ2-2,few,TRBV7-2
ASSPRGLSTDTQY,TRBJ2-3,NA,TRBV7-3
ASMRGTRNEKLF,TRBJ1-4,NA,TRBV6-1
ASSLAGGQGSGTQY,TRBJ2-5,NA,TRBV12-3/TRBV12-4
ATSDTGTVETQY,TRBJ2-5,few,TRBV24-1
ASSRQKETQY,TRBJ2-5,many,TRBV12-3/TRBV12-4
SARTGGTEAF,TRBJ1-1,few,TRBV20-1
ASSLGGDKNIQY,TRBJ2-4,many,TRBV7-2
ASSIYAGQWDYEQY,TRBJ2-7,many,TRBV7-2
ASSSLGFGTQY,TRBJ2-5,NA,TRBV7-9
ASSWEGADTQY,TRBJ2-3,many,TRBV5-1
ASSEGRTEAF,TRBJ1-1,NA,TRBV5-1
ASSSGGTGEATDTQY,TRBJ2-3,few,TRBV11-1
ASSLNWGGGANVLT,TRBJ2-6,few,TRBV7-6
ASSLDSATQH,TRBJ2-5,NA,TRBV7-2
ASSQDAYYEQY,TRBJ2-7,few,TRBV4-3
ASSEFSGTGNSPLH,TRBJ1-6,many,TRBV5-1
ASSFGVAGGYTDTQY,TRBJ2-3,NA,TRBV5-1
ASSPGQGAWQPQH,TRBJ1-5,few,TRBV6-5
ASSWGDGYGYT,TRBJ1-2,many,TRBV12-3/TRBV12-4
ASSSGHHATNEKLF,TRBJ1-4,few,TRBV5-5
ASSPSVRGYGYT,TRBJ1-2,NA,TRBV11-2
ASSLAAGTGPGGYT,TRBJ1-2,NA,TRBV5-1
ASSPRGLSKVAGELF,TRBJ2-2,many,TRBV18
ASSPGTARTEAF,TRBJ1-1,many,TRBV18
ASRPGSIQGDTQY,TRBJ2-3,NA,TRBV11-2
ASSSGTSGDTQY,TRBJ2-3,many,TRBV7-9
ASSLGPPRNPYGYT,TRBJ1-2,NA,TRBV5-6
ASSPKWTGKNTEAF,TRBJ1-1,few,TRBV18
SARWGTGHYGYT,TRBJ1-2,few,TRBV20-1